This section outlines one TCR beta chain sequence together with its context. The data are from a study of blood T cell repertoires in COVID-19. Study context: Specimens from acute and convalescent COVID-19 originated in the United States, Italy and Spain.

Per germline, CDR1 GTSNPN and CDR2 SVGIG (reference sequence). The CDR3 loop spans 14 amino acids. Losses at the gene ends were 0 bases for V and 4 bases for J; bases not matched to a gene: 4. Sequenced by immunoSEQ multiplex PCR; TCRdb stores in-frame clones only, minus some. The sample has about 160,000 clones, roughly 80% seen once. V is TRBV30 and J is TRBJ1-1; 8 positions match TRBD1. This sequence originates from an elderly woman with acute or convalescent COVID-19. Sequencing used peripheral blood. The CDR3 DNA is TGTGCCTGGAGTGTAACAGGGGGGGGCACTGAAGCTTTCTTT. Encoded protein: CAWSVTGGGTEAFF.